This note documents a single TCR beta chain sequence. The data were obtained in a study of cytomegalovirus exposure and HLA in healthy donors. In the PCR, 60 Vbeta and 13 Jbeta primers were used. Only in-frame clones appear in the TCRdb table, and some are missing; sequencing was by immunoSEQ multiplex PCR. The sample comprises tens of thousands of clones, around 81% of which are singletons, and 1.6% rests with the top ten. With 5 bases clipped from V and 10 bases from J, the junction kept 13 bases outside the gene matches. The CDR3 totals 15 residues. The germline V gene encodes CDR1 MNHEY and CDR2 SMNVEV (reference sequence).

This sequence originates from a man in his forties in good health and CMV-seronegative. This chain connects TRBV27 to TRBJ2-1, with 8 bases matching TRBD2. The source material was PBMCs. As DNA, the CDR3 is TGTGCCAGCAGTCCGCGTGATAGCGGGATGGACGAGCAGTTCTTC. This sequence encodes CASSPRDSGMDEQFF.